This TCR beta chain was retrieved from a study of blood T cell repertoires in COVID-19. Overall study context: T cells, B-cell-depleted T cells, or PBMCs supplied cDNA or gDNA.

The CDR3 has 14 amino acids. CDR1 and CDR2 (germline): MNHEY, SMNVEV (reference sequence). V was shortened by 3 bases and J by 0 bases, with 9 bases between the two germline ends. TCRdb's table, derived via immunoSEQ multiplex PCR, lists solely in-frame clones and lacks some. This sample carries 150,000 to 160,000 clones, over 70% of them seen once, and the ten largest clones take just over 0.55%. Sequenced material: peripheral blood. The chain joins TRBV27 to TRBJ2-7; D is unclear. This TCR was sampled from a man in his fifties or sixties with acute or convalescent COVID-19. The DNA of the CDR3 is TGTGCCAGCAGTTTCACAACACGCTCCTACGAGCAGTACTTC. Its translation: CASSFTTRSYEQYF.